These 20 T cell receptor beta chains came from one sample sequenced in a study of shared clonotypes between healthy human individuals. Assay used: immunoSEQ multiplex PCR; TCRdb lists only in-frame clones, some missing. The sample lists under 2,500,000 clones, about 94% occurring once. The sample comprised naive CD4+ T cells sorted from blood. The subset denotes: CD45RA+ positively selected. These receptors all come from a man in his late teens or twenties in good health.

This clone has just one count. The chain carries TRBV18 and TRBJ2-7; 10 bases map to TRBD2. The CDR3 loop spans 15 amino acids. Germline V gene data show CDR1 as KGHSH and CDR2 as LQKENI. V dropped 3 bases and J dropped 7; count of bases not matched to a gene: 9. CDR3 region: CASSPGLASIREQYF. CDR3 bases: TGTGCCAGCTCACCGGGACTAGCGTCAATCCGGGAGCAGTACTTC.

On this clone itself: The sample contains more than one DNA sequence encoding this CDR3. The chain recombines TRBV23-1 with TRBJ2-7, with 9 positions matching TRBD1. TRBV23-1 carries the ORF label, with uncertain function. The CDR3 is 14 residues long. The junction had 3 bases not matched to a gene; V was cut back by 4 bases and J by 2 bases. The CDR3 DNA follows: TGCGCCAGCAGTCGGGGGACAGGGACCTACGAGCAGTACTTC. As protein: CASSRGTGTYEQYF.

The CDR3 is CASSETSFYEQYF. The CDR3 DNA is TGTGCCAGCAGTGAAACAAGCTTCTACGAGCAGTACTTC. This chain uses TRBV6-1 with TRBJ2-7; D unresolved. Between the trimmed V and J ends, which lost 2 bases and 3 bases, there was a span of 8 bases. The CDR3 loop spans 13 amino acids. Germline lookup yields CDR1 MNHNS and CDR2 SASEGT.

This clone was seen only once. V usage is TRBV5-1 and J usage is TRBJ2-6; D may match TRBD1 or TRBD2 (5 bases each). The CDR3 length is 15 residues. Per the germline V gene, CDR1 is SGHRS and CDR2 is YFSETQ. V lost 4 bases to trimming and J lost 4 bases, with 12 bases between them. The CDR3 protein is CASSQRGEGANVLTF. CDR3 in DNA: TGCGCCAGCAGCCAGAGGGGAGAAGGGGCCAACGTCCTGACTTTC.

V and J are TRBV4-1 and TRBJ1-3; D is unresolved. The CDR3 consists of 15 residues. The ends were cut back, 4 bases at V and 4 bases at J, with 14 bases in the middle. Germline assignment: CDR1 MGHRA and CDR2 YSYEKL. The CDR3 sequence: CASSPLSVPGNTIYF. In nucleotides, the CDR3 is TGCGCCAGCAGCCCCCTTTCCGTCCCCGGAAACACCATATATTTT.

The CDR3 region is CASSERGTGSWEHF. The DNA of the CDR3 is TGTGCCAGCAGTGAAAGAGGGACGGGATCTTGGGAGCATTTT. The rearrangement links TRBV6-1 to TRBJ1-5, with a tentative D call TRBD1 (5 bases). Germline loops: CDR1 MNHNS, CDR2 SASEGT. This CDR3 is built from 14 residues. The ends were cut back, 2 bases at V and 14 bases at J, with 19 bases in the middle.

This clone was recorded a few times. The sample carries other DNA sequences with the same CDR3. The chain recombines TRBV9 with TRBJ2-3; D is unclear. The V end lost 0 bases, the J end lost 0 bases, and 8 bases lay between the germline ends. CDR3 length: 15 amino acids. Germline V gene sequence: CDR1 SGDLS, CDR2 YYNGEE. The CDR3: CASSVGLTSTDTQYF. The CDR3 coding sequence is TGTGCCAGCAGCGTAGGACTTACTAGCACAGATACGCAGTATTTT.

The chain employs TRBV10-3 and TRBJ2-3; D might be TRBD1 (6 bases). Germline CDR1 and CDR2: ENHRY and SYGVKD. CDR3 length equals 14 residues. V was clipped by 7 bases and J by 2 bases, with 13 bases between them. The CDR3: CAINPGQTTDTQYF. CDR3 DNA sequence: TGTGCCATCAATCCGGGACAAACCACAGATACGCAGTATTTT.

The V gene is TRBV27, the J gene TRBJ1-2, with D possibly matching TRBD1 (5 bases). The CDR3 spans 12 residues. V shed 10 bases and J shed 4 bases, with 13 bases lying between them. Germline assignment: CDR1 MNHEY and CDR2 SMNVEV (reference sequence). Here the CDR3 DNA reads TGTGCCACCGGGCAGGGAGGCTATGGCTACACCTTC. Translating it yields CATGQGGYGYTF.

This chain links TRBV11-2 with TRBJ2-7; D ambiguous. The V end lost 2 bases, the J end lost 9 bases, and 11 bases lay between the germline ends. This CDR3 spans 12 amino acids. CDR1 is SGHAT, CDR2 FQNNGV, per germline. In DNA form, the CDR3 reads TGTGCCAGCAGCTTACTTAGTTTGCCGCAGTACTTC. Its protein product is CASSLLSLPQYF.

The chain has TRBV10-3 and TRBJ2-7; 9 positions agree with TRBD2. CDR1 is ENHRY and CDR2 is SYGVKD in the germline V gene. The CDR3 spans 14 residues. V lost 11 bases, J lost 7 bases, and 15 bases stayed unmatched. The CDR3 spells CASEGLAGAQEQYF. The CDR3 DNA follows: TGTGCCTCGGAGGGTTTAGCGGGAGCTCAAGAGCAGTACTTC.

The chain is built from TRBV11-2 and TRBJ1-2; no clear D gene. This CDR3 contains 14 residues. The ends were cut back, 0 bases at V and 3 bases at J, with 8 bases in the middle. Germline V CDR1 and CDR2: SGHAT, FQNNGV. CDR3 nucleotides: TGTGCCAGCAGCTTAGACGGCCTTGACTATGGCTACACCTTC. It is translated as CASSLDGLDYGYTF.

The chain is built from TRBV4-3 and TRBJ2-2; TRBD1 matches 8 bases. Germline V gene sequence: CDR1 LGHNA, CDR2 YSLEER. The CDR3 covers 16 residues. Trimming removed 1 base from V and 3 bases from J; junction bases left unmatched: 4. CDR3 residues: CASSQGTGRDTGELFF. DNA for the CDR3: TGCGCCAGCAGCCAAGGGACAGGGCGAGACACCGGGGAGCTGTTTTTT.

For the CDR3, the DNA is TGCGCCAGCAGCTTGACATTTTTGTCATACGAGCAGTACTTC. It encodes CASSLTFLSYEQYF. V usage is TRBV5-1 and J usage is TRBJ2-7; D remains unclear. Germline V gives CDR1 SGHRS, CDR2 YFSETQ. Trimming took 1 base from V and 4 from J, leaving 12 bases between them. CDR3 length: 14 amino acids.

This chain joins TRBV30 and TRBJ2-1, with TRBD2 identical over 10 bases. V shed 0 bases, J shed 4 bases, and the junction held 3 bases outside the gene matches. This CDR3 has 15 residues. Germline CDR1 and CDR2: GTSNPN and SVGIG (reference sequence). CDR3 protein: CAWSVLAGVYNEQFF. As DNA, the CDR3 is TGTGCCTGGAGTGTTCTAGCGGGGGTTTACAATGAGCAGTTCTTC.

For the CDR3, the DNA is TGTGCCAGTAGTATCTCCGGGACAGGGTTACAAGAGACCCAGTACTTC. It translates to CASSISGTGLQETQYF. The chain is built from TRBV19 and TRBJ2-5; 9 bases fit TRBD1. Germline V gene lookup returns CDR1 LNHDA and CDR2 SQIVND (reference sequence). The CDR3 loop spans 16 amino acids. V dropped 3 bases and J dropped 2; count of bases not matched to a gene: 7. The entire variable domain, with the rest obtained from reference TRBV19 and TRBJ2-5, is as follows: DGGITQSPKYLFRKEGQNVTLSCEQNLNHDAMYWYRQDPGQGLRLIYYSQIVNDFQKGDIAEGYSVSREKKESFPLTVTSAQKNPTAFYLCASSISGTGLQETQYFGPGTRLLVL.

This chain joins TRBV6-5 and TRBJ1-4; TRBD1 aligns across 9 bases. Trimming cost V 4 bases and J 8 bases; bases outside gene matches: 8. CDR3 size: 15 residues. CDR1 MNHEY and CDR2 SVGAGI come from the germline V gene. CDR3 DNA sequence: TGTGCCAGCAGTTTGACCGGGACAGGGACGGAAAAACTGTTTTTT. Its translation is CASSLTGTGTEKLFF.

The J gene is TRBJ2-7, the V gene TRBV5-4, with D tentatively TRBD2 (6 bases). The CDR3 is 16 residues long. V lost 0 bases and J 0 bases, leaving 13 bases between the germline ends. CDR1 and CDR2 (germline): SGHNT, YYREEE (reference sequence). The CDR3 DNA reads TGTGCCAGCAGCTTGGACGGAGGGCAGGACTCCTACGAGCAGTACTTC. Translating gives CASSLDGGQDSYEQYF.

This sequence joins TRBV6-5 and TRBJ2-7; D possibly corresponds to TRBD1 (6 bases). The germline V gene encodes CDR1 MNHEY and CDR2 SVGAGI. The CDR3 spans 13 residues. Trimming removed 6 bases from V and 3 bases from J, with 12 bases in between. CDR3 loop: CASSRQENYEQYF. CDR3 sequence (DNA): TGTGCCAGCAGCCGACAGGAGAACTACGAGCAGTACTTC.

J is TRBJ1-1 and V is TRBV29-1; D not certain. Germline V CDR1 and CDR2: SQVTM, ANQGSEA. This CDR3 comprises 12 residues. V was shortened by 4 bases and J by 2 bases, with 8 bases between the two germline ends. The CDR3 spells CSVVRENTEAFF. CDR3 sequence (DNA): TGCAGCGTTGTTCGGGAAAACACTGAAGCTTTCTTT.